This TCR beta chain was identified during a study of OX40 agonist ivuxolimab in advanced cancers. About the research overall: The study reported partial responses in three patients: one hepatocellular carcinoma, two cutaneous melanoma.

Regarding this clone: Its target is unknown.

The CDR3 loop spans 14 amino acids. Between the trimmed V and J ends, which lost 0 bases and 6 bases, there was a span of 12 bases. Germline V CDR1 and CDR2: SGDLS, YYNGEE. Study-wide findings and caveats: CD8+ T cells (on average) carried more expanded clones than CD4+ T cells. Partial responders treated at 0.1-3.0 mg/kg exhibited clonal expansion among the lowest measured.

Sequencing used immunoSEQ multiplex PCR; TCRdb keeps in-frame clones, though not all of them. Of roughly 68,000 clones in the sample, approximately 90% were seen once. This sequence was found in an adult with an advanced solid tumor such as melanoma, head and neck, liver or kidney cancer. The starting material was CD4+ or CD8+ T cells sorted from blood, obtained in a trial of the OX40 agonist ivuxolimab. The rearrangement joins TRBV9 to TRBJ1-2; D uncertain. The CDR3 region has the DNA TGTGCCAGCAGCGTAGACCCCGAGATCAATGGCTACACCTTC. Translated, it gives CASSVDPEINGYTF.